This T cell receptor beta chain was profiled in a study of T cell responses to AZD1222 COVID-19 vaccine. Looked up from germline, CDR1 is SGHRS and CDR2 is YFSETQ. The CDR3 consists of 12 residues. The V end lost 0 bases, the J end lost 7 bases, and 7 bases lay between the germline ends. Clones were read by immunoSEQ multiplex PCR, and TCRdb kept only the in-frame ones, dropping some. The table has 90,000 to 100,000 clones, approximately 87% seen once. This TCR was sampled from an adult who received the AZD1222 COVID-19 vaccine. The genes are TRBV5-1 and TRBJ2-5; the D is unclear. The sample in question was peripheral blood, obtained 28 days after the second AZD1222 dose. For the CDR3, the DNA is TGCGCCAGCAGCTTGGAATGGACGACCCAGTACTTC. This translates into CASSLEWTTQYF.